Listed here is a single T cell receptor beta chain. The antigen is not known. Preparation of the TCRbeta library used unique molecular identifiers. TCRdb fed the PCR reads into MiXCR, producing one record per CDR3 protein. Among fewer than 700,000 distinct CDR3 sequences, 10% to 15% were seen once, and the ten largest hold 2.2%. The data originate from a study of T-cell reconstitution after alpha-beta-depleted transplantation in children. Notes on the study in general: Alpha-beta T cells present about two months after transplant were reported to originate from several hundred expanded graft clones. Fresh T-cell production supplied most of the T-cell counts and diversity seen one year after transplant. TCRbeta diversity was high at day 60 in some patients (a result of surviving recipient T cells and thymic progenitors).

The V end lost 7 bases, the J end lost 5 bases, and 22 bases lay between the germline ends. CDR1 and CDR2 (germline): LGHDT, YNNKEL (reference sequence). The CDR3 has 16 residues. The material sequenced was PBMCs, mostly from graft donor cells, taken 360 days after TCRalphabeta/CD19-depleted stem cell transplant. The J gene is TRBJ2-3, the V gene TRBV3-1, with D perhaps TRBD1 (6 bases). The source is a male patient younger than 18 who had a stem cell transplant for acute myeloid leukemia, so the T cells may come from the graft donor. The CDR3: CASTPLRTAGEDTQYF. The CDR3 nucleotides read TGTGCCAGCACCCCTCTACGGACAGCCGGCGAAGATACGCAGTATTTT.